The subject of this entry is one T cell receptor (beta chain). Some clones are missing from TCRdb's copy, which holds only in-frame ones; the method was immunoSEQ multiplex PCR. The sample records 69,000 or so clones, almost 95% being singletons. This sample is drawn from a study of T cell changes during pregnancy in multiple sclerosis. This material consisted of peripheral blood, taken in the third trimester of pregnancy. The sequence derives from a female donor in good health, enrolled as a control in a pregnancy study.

The CDR3 DNA reads as TGCGCCAGCAGCCCATCTCGGACAGGATCTAACTATGGCTACACCTTC. As protein: CASSPSRTGSNYGYTF. The chain couples TRBV4-1 to TRBJ1-2; the match to TRBD1 covers 7 bases. The CDR3 covers 16 residues. After removal of 4 bases from V and 0 bases from J, the junction contained 8 bases not matched to a gene. CDR1 and CDR2 from the germline V gene are MGHRA and YSYEKL.